These 3 T cell receptor beta chains came from one sample sequenced in a study of patients and donors after allogeneic stem cell transplantation. TCRdb fed the RT-PCR reads into MiXCR, producing one record per CDR3 protein. The profile covers hundreds of thousands of distinct CDR3 sequences, with 13% to 15% appearing a single time and around a tenth taken by the ten largest. Source material: blood, either unsorted or a sorted T cell fraction (not recorded which). These TCRs come from a human donor who was either an allogeneic HSCT recipient or a stem cell or donor lymphocyte infusion donor (not recorded which). It is not recorded whose cells these are; they may come from a transplant donor.

V and J are TRBV19 and TRBJ2-3; 10 bases are shared with TRBD2. The CDR3 contains 16 residues. CDR1 and CDR2 from the germline V gene are LNHDA and SQIVND (reference sequence). V dropped 5 bases and J dropped 6; count of bases not matched to a gene: 11. CDR3 nucleotide sequence: TGTGCCAGTAGTTCCCCTAGCGGGGGTTTCAAGGATACGCAGTATTTT. Translation gives CASSSPSGGFKDTQYF.

The CDR3 nucleotides read TGTGCCATCAGTGAGCCGGGACAGGGCAATTCACCCCTCCACTTT. Its translation: CAISEPGQGNSPLHF. The gene calls are TRBV10-3 and TRBJ1-6; 9 positions agree with TRBD1. In germline, CDR1 is ENHRY, CDR2 SYGVKD. This CDR3 has 15 amino acids. The J segment lost 7 bases and the V segment lost 2 bases, leaving 3 bases of the junction unmatched.

V is TRBV12-3 or TRBV12-4 and J is TRBJ1-1; TRBD1 matches at 9 bases. CDR3 size: 15 residues. The V and J ends lost 5 bases and 10 bases, in that order; junction bases with no gene match: 14. CDR3 region: CASSSWGQGTKGAFF. CDR3 bases: TGTGCCAGCAGTAGTTGGGGACAGGGAACCAAGGGAGCTTTCTTT.